These T cell receptor beta chains were read from a single sample in a study of OX40 agonist ivuxolimab in advanced cancers. Data came from immunoSEQ multiplex PCR; TCRdb stores just in-frame clones and leaves some out. The sample carries 75,000 to 80,000 clones, over 70% recorded once. The sequences come from CD4+ or CD8+ T cells sorted from blood, collected in a trial of the OX40 agonist ivuxolimab. Receptors originate from an adult with an advanced solid tumor such as melanoma, head and neck, liver or kidney cancer. CDR3s include the opening cysteine and the closing phenylalanine or tryptophan. D genes are given only for firm matches. Only part of the rows carry a size: once, few, many, or a class if the clone is expanded.

D gene | J gene | V gene | clone size | CDR3 protein | CDR3 DNA
. | TRBJ1-1 | TRBV9 | . | CASSRGMNTEAFF | TGTGCCAGCAGCAGGGGCATGAACACTGAAGCTTTCTTT
. | TRBJ1-1 | TRBV5-1 | . | CASSGRDGGNTEAFF | TGCGCCAGCAGCGGACGCGATGGCGGGAACACTGAAGCTTTCTTT
. | TRBJ1-3 | TRBV6-6 | . | CASTRAGTGNTIYF | TGTGCCAGCACCCGAGCGGGGACGGGAAACACCATATATTTT
TRBD1 | TRBJ2-5 | TRBV4-2 | . | CASSLGTGRIETQYF | TGTGCCAGCAGCTTGGGGACAGGGAGGATTGAGACCCAGTACTTC
. | TRBJ2-4 | TRBV9 | few | CASSRTERAKNIQYF | TGTGCCAGCAGCCGGACAGAAAGAGCCAAAAACATTCAGTACTTC
TRBD1 | TRBJ1-2 | TRBV13 | . | CASSLGPRGSYGYTF | TGTGCCAGCAGCTTAGGCCCCAGGGGGAGCTATGGCTACACCTTC
. | TRBJ2-7 | TRBV7-2 | . | CASSPSGGPYEQYF | TGTGCCAGCAGCCCTAGTGGCGGTCCCTACGAGCAGTACTTC
. | TRBJ2-7 | TRBV28 | . | CASSLSWGEQYF | TGTGCCAGCAGTTTATCTTGGGGAGAGCAGTACTTC
TRBD2 | TRBJ2-1 | TRBV28 | . | CASSLSLTTSGTYNEQFF | TGTGCCAGCAGTTTATCCCTAACGACTAGCGGGACCTACAATGAGCAGTTCTTC
. | TRBJ2-1 | TRBV11-2 | . | CASSLMGGYNEQFF | TGTGCCAGCAGCTTAATGGGGGGCTACAATGAGCAGTTCTTC
. | TRBJ1-5 | TRBV19 | . | CASSIRDWYSNQPQHF | TGTGCCAGTAGTATCAGGGATTGGTATAGCAATCAGCCCCAGCATTTT
. | TRBJ1-1 | TRBV6-4 | . | CASNDTTGTEAFF | TGTGCCAGCAATGACACAACAGGGACTGAAGCTTTCTTT
. | TRBJ1-2 | TRBV6-1 | . | CASSEGRGGSGYTF | TGTGCCAGCAGTGAAGGCAGAGGAGGATCTGGCTACACCTTC
. | TRBJ1-2 | TRBV5-6 | . | CASSFVQGLNYGYTF | TGTGCCAGCAGCTTCGTACAGGGCCTAAACTATGGCTACACCTTC
. | TRBJ2-6 | TRBV7-3 | . | CASSTDNSGANVLTF | TGTGCCAGCAGCACCGACAACTCTGGGGCCAACGTCCTGACTTTC
. | TRBJ2-2 | TRBV7-9 | once | CASSLQGTIGELFF | TGTGCCAGCAGCTTACAGGGTACGATCGGGGAGCTGTTTTTT
. | TRBJ1-4 | TRBV5-6 | . | CASSLRATNEKLFF | TGTGCCAGCAGCTTGCGAGCAACTAATGAAAAACTGTTTTTT
. | TRBJ2-7 | TRBV5-1 | . | CASSYKDEQYF | TGCGCCAGCAGCTATAAGGACGAGCAGTACTTC
TRBD1 | TRBJ1-1 | TRBV5-1 | . | CASSPGDSKNTEAFF | TGCGCCAGCAGCCCGGGGGACAGTAAGAACACTGAAGCTTTCTTT
TRBD2 | TRBJ2-7 | TRBV19 | once | CASSMSASGYEQYF | TGTGCCAGTAGTATGAGCGCTAGCGGATACGAGCAGTACTTC
TRBD1 | TRBJ1-3 | TRBV5-1 | . | CASRRGTASGNTIYF | TGCGCCAGCAGGCGAGGGACAGCCTCTGGAAACACCATATATTTT
. | TRBJ2-7 | TRBV12-5 | . | CASGLVTLASVNYEQYF | TGTGCTAGTGGTTTGGTGACTCTAGCGTCTGTGAATTACGAGCAGTACTTC
TRBD2 | TRBJ2-5 | TRBV5-1 | . | CASSLGASGGQETQYF | TGCGCCAGCAGCTTGGGGGCTAGCGGGGGCCAAGAGACCCAGTACTTC
TRBD1 | TRBJ2-3 | TRBV27 | . | CASSLLDRGPDTQYF | TGTGCCAGCAGTTTACTTGACAGGGGTCCAGATACGCAGTATTTT
. | TRBJ1-6 | TRBV4-2 | . | CASSQEVWQWNSPLHF | TGTGCCAGCAGCCAAGAGGTGTGGCAGTGGAATTCACCCCTCCACTTT
TRBD1 | TRBJ1-2 | TRBV4-2 | . | CASSQEQGIDGYTF | TGTGCCAGCAGCCAAGAACAGGGGATTGATGGCTACACCTTC
. | TRBJ2-7 | TRBV11-1 | . | CASSLARGLSSYEQYF | TGTGCCAGCAGCTTAGCGCGAGGACTATCTTCCTACGAGCAGTACTTC
. | TRBJ2-5 | TRBV10-3 | . | CAISDWAEFQETQYF | TGTGCCATCAGTGATTGGGCAGAATTCCAAGAGACCCAGTACTTC
. | TRBJ1-4 | TRBV19 | . | CASSIELGPGREKLFF | TGTGCCAGTAGTATTGAATTAGGGCCCGGGAGGGAAAAACTGTTTTTT
TRBD2 | TRBJ2-5 | TRBV29-1 | . | CSVELAGQETQYF | TGCAGCGTTGAGTTAGCGGGGCAAGAGACCCAGTACTTC
. | TRBJ1-5 | TRBV28 | few | CASSRRQEAQPQHF | TGTGCCAGCAGTCGGAGACAGGAGGCTCAGCCCCAGCATTTT
. | TRBJ1-5 | TRBV2 | . | CASSDRSKTSQHF | TGTGCCAGCAGTGACAGGTCAAAGACATCCCAGCATTTT
. | TRBJ1-2 | TRBV19 | . | CASSGLRDGSGYTF | TGTGCCAGTAGTGGTCTCAGGGACGGAAGTGGCTACACCTTC
. | TRBJ1-2 | TRBV6-1 | few | CASSEAGRGGATNYGYTF | TGTGCCAGCAGTGAAGCGGGACGGGGAGGGGCTACTAACTATGGCTACACCTTC
. | TRBJ1-1 | TRBV13 | . | CASSFDRRAFF | TGTGCCAGCAGCTTCGACAGGAGAGCTTTCTTT
. | TRBJ1-2 | TRBV29-1 | . | CSVWTDGYTF | TGCAGCGTGTGGACAGATGGCTACACCTTC
. | TRBJ2-4 | TRBV4-1 | . | CASSFRVNEAKNIQYF | TGCGCCAGCAGCTTCAGGGTAAACGAGGCCAAAAACATTCAGTACTTC